This T cell receptor beta chain comes out of a study of blood T cell repertoires in COVID-19. Study-wide context: PBMCs, B-cell-depleted T cells, or T cells were the source of the cDNA or gDNA that made up the material.

Per germline, CDR1 SGHTA and CDR2 FQGNSA. V shed 3 bases and J 6 bases; nucleotides not matched to a gene: 5. This CDR3 has 14 residues. Here immunoSEQ multiplex PCR was the method, and the copy in TCRdb shows in-frame clones only, minus some. The table records almost 55,000 clones, 90% of them present only once. The chain is built from TRBV7-2 and TRBJ2-5; TRBD1 matches 9 bases. The TCR comes from a woman aged 40 to 49 with active COVID-19. Sequenced sample: peripheral blood. The CDR3 loop reads CASSFRDRAKTQYF. The CDR3 DNA reads as TGTGCCAGCAGCTTCCGGGACAGGGCTAAGACCCAGTACTTC.